This TCR beta chain was captured by sequencing in a study of blood T cell repertoires in COVID-19. Study in general: From T cells, B-cell-depleted T cells, or PBMCs came the material, which was cDNA or gDNA.

How the authors handled the data: Amplification of reference gene primers was used by the study to estimate nucleated cell counts. Some clones are missing from TCRdb's copy, which holds only in-frame ones; the method was immunoSEQ multiplex PCR. V, J and clone size derive from that table, while D and trimming were established from the DNA sequence. The table includes fewer than 650,000 clones, roughly 91% detected once. This clone was counted once. Seattle researchers signed up patients amid active infection and tracked them longitudinally. Germline CDR1 and CDR2: KGHSH and LQKENI. The CDR3 is 17 residues long. The ends were cut back, 0 bases at V and 1 base at J, with 15 bases in the middle.

Sequencing used peripheral blood. The V and J genes are TRBV18 and TRBJ1-2; D is perhaps TRBD1 (5 bases). The sequence was obtained from a woman in her 50s with COVID-19, enrolled during active disease. CDR3 DNA sequence: TGTGCCAGCTCACCACCGGGGCCCACAAATTTTAACTATGGCTACACCTTC. This encodes CASSPPGPTNFNYGYTF.